This T cell receptor (beta chain) stems from a study of blood T cell repertoires in COVID-19. About the research overall: Samples came from the United States, Italy and Spain, spanning acute and convalescent COVID-19. T cells, B-cell-depleted T cells, or PBMCs provided the cDNA or gDNA that served as material.

Germline V lookup: CDR1 MNHEY, CDR2 SVGAGI. Between the trimmed V and J ends, which lost 2 bases and 2 bases, there was a span of 9 bases. The CDR3 extends over 14 amino acids. Under the authors' procedure: By means of reference gene primer amplification, nucleated cell counts were estimated. TCRdb keeps only in-frame clones here, not all; method: immunoSEQ multiplex PCR. V, J and clone size are taken as reported in that table, and D and trimming were inferred from the DNA itself. The data show about 120,000 clones, about 70% seen once. This sequence was found in a man aged 55 to 70 with acute or convalescent COVID-19. This rearrangement joins TRBV6-5 to TRBJ2-5; perhaps TRBD1 as D (6 bases). Sequencing input: peripheral blood. The CDR3 nucleotides read TGTGCCAGCAGTTACCAGACAGGACAAGAGACCCAGTACTTC. It encodes CASSYQTGQETQYF.